Shown below are 10 T cell receptor beta chains from a single sample sequenced in a study of human T cells and chemical hapten exposure. MiXCR, applied by TCRdb to the RACE reads, yields one record per CDR3 protein. The sample has 250,000 or so distinct CDR3 sequences, 7.7% seen once; the top ten hold more than 1%. Regarding time point: pre-sensitization, week 0. The treatment was: therapeutic diphenylcyclopropenone sensitization with weekly scalp DPC. Specimen: whole blood, collected in connection with sensitization to the hapten diphenylcyclopropenone (DPC). The origin of the receptors is a man younger than 35 with alopecia areata. Some clones in this sample may be carry-over from other donors' samples.

This clonotype was observed many times. The CDR3 DNA sequence: TGTGCCAGCAGGACTCTTTATGGGGGAATTGAAGCTTTCTTT. Protein: CASRTLYGGIEAFF. V and J are TRBV6-2 or TRBV6-3 and TRBJ1-1, with TRBD1 as a possible D gene (5 bases). V was pared by 6 bases and J by 7 bases, with 18 bases between. Germline assignment: CDR1 MNHEY and CDR2 SVGEGT. CDR3 length equals 14 residues.

The chain links TRBV5-6 to TRBJ1-4, with 9 positions matching TRBD1. Per germline, CDR1 SGHDT and CDR2 YYEEEE. This CDR3 spans 17 amino acids. The ends lost 4 bases at V and 0 bases at J; junction bases unmatched: 7. CDR3 sequence (DNA): TGTGCCAGCAGCCTCCGGACAGGGGTATCAACTAATGAAAAACTGTTTTTT. Amino acids: CASSLRTGVSTNEKLFF. Using reference TRBV5-6 and TRBJ1-4 for the parts outside the CDR3, the full variable domain is DAGVTQSPTHLIKTRGQQVTLRCSPKSGHDTVSWYQQALGQGPQFIFQYYEEEERQRGNFPDRFSGHQFPNYSSELNVNALLLGDSALYLCASSLRTGVSTNEKLFFGSGTQLSVL.

This chain links TRBV5-1 with TRBJ2-2; 11 nucleotides line up with TRBD2. The CDR3 spans 17 residues. Germline V CDR1 and CDR2: SGHRS, YFSETQ. The junction had 6 bases not matched to a gene; V was cut back by 2 bases and J by 3 bases. CDR3 DNA sequence: TGCGCCAGCAGCTTTACCGGGACTAGCGGTTACACCGGGGAGCTGTTTTTT. It yields the protein CASSFTGTSGYTGELFF.

V gene TRBV4-3 combines with J gene TRBJ1-2, with 8 nucleotides matching TRBD1. The CDR3 is made up of 15 amino acids. V trimming: 3 bases; J trimming: 4 bases; junction bases outside the gene matches: 7. Germline V lookup: CDR1 LGHNA, CDR2 YSLEER. This CDR3 reads CASSHGQGSSYGYTF. CDR3 DNA: TGCGCCAGCAGCCACGGACAGGGTTCGTCCTATGGCTACACCTTC.

This clonotype appeared many times. The chain joins TRBV7-2 to TRBJ1-5, with a weak D call TRBD1 (5 bases). CDR1 is SGHTA, CDR2 FQGNSA, per germline. The ends were cut back, 1 base at V and 5 bases at J, with 9 bases in the middle. The length of the CDR3 is 14 residues. The DNA for the CDR3 is TGTGCCAGCAGCTTAGATTGGGGGTATCAGCCCCAGCATTTT. Protein: CASSLDWGYQPQHF.

This chain uses TRBV5-6 with TRBJ1-6; TRBD1 matches at 7 bases. In germline, CDR1 is SGHDT, CDR2 YYEEEE. The CDR3 extends over 14 amino acids. The ends lost 3 bases at V and 9 bases at J; junction bases unmatched: 6. CDR3 nucleotides: TGTGCCAGCAGCTACGGTAGGGGGCTTTCACCCCTCCACTTT. It yields the protein CASSYGRGLSPLHF.

This clonotype was detected only a few times. The chain couples TRBV3-1 to TRBJ1-2; perhaps TRBD1 as D (5 bases). Germline lookup yields CDR1 LGHDT and CDR2 YNNKEL (reference sequence). This CDR3 comprises 15 residues. The germline V and J ends were trimmed by 0 bases and 8 bases, with 16 bases remaining between them. The CDR3 region has the DNA TGTGCCAGCAGCCAAGATCGGGAGGGGCGCAAAGGCTACACCTTC. Protein: CASSQDREGRKGYTF.

This rearrangement joins TRBV27 to TRBJ2-2; D is ambiguous. Germline V gene lookup returns CDR1 MNHEY and CDR2 SMNVEV (reference sequence). Trimming pared 4 bases from V and 2 bases from J, leaving 11 bases between. The length of the CDR3 is 15 residues. The CDR3 region is CASSSHLGNTGELFF. In DNA, the CDR3 is TGTGCCAGCAGTTCACATCTGGGAAACACCGGGGAGCTGTTTTTT.

The gene calls are TRBV7-9 and TRBJ1-5; the D gene is possibly TRBD1 (6 bases). The CDR3 contains 13 residues. Per germline, CDR1 SEHNR and CDR2 FQNEAQ (reference sequence). Trimming left V 5 bases short and J 7 bases short, with 12 bases between. The CDR3 here is CASSRQDTQPQHF. The CDR3 region has the DNA TGTGCCAGCAGCCGACAGGACACGCAGCCCCAGCATTTT.

This clonotype was seen a handful of times. The rearrangement links TRBV6-6 to TRBJ1-5; 10 bases match TRBD1. The V segment lost 2 bases and the J segment 0 bases; nucleotides outside the gene matches: 13. CDR3 length equals 20 residues. Germline V gene data show CDR1 as MNHNY and CDR2 as SVGAGI (reference sequence). CDR3: CASSYARRDRGVHSNQPQHF. CDR3 DNA: TGTGCCAGCAGTTACGCCCGCCGGGACAGGGGTGTCCATAGCAATCAGCCCCAGCATTTT.